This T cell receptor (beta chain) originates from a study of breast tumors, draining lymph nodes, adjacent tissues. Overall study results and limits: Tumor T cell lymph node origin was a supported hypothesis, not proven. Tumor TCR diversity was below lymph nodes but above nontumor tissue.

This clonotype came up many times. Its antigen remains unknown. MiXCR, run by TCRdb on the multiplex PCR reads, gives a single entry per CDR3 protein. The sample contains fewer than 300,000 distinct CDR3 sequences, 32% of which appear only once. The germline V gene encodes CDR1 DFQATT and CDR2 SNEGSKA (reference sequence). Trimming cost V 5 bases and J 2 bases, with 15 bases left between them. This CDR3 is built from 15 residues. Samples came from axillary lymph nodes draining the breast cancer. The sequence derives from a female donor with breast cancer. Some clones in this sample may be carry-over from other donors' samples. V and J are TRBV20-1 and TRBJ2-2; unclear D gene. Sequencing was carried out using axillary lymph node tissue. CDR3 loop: CSASIDRLNTGELFF. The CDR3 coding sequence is TGCAGTGCTTCCATAGACCGGTTAAACACCGGGGAGCTGTTTTTT.